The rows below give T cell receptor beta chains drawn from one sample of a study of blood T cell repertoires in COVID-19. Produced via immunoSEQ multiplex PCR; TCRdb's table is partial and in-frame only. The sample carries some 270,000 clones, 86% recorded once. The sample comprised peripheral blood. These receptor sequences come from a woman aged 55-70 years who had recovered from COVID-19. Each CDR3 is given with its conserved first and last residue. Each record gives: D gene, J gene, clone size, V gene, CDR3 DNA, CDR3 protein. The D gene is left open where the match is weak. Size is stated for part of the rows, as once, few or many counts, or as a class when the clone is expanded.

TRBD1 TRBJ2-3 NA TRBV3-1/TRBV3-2 TGTGCCAGCAGCCACGGGACAGGGGGCCATACGCAGTATTTT CASSHGTGGHTQYF
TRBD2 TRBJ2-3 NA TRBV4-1 TGCGCCAGCAGCCAAGTGCCCAGCGGGGAAGGATTTAGCACGCAGTATTTT CASSQVPSGEGFSTQYF
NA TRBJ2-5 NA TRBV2 TGTGCCAGCAGTGAAGTTGGAGGGCTGGGGGACCAGTACTTC CASSEVGGLGDQYF
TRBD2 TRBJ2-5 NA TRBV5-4 TGTGCCAGCAGCTTATGGGGAGGGGAGACCCAGTACTTC CASSLWGGETQYF
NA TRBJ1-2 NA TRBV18 TGTGCCAGCTCGCCAGCAGGTAACAACTATGGCTACACCTTC CASSPAGNNYGYTF
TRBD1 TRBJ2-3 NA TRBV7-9 TGTGCCAGCAGCTTATGGCCCCGACAGGGTCGGAGTTCAGATACGCAGTATTTT CASSLWPRQGRSSDTQYF
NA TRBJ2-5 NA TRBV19 TGTGCCAGTAGTATCCCCGGACTCAAAGGGGAGACCCAGTACTTC CASSIPGLKGETQYF
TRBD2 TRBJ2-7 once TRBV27 TGTGCCAGCAGTTCTAGACTAGCGGGGGGGTCCTACGAGCAGTACTTC CASSSRLAGGSYEQYF
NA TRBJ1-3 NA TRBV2 TGTGCCAGCAGAAAGGACCTCGTTTTGGGGGCTCTAGGAAACACCATATATTTT CASRKDLVLGALGNTIYF
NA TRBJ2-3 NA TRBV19 TGTGCCAGTACCTTACAGGGACACACAGATACGCAGTATTTT CASTLQGHTDTQYF
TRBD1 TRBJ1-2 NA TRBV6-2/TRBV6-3 TGTGCCAGCAGTTATCGGGACAGGAGGAATGGCTACACCTTC CASSYRDRRNGYTF
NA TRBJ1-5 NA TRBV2 TGTGCCAGCAACCAGGCACAGGGTGGGGGCCATCAGCCCCAGCATTTT CASNQAQGGGHQPQHF
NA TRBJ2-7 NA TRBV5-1 TGCGCCAGCAGCTTGGAGGCAGGTCTCCACGAGCAGTACTTC CASSLEAGLHEQYF
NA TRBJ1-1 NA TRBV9 TGTGCCAGCAGCGTGACAGGTTCGAACACTGAAGCTTTCTTT CASSVTGSNTEAFF
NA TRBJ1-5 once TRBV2 TGTGCCAGCAGCGACTCCGGGGTAGGTAATCAGCCCCAGCATTTT CASSDSGVGNQPQHF
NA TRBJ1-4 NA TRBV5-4 TGTGCCAGCAGCTATTCTGGGCCAACTAATGAAAAACTGTTTTTT CASSYSGPTNEKLFF
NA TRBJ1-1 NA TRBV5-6 TGTGCCAGCAGCGCCCTCAGGGACACTGAAGCTTTCTTT CASSALRDTEAFF
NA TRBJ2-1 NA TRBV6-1 TGTGCCAGCAGTGAAACGGGGGGCTTTAGCTCCTACAATGAGCAGTTCTTC CASSETGGFSSYNEQFF
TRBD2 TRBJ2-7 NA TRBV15 TGTGCCACCAGCGGGGATACTAGCGGAACCTCCTACGAGCAGTACTTC CATSGDTSGTSYEQYF
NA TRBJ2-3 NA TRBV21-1 TGTGCCAGCAGCAAAGACCCGGGTGGGAGCACAGATACGCAGTATTTT CASSKDPGGSTDTQYF
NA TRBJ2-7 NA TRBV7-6 TGTGCCAGCAGCTTAGCGAGGGCTTACGAGCAGTACTTC CASSLARAYEQYF
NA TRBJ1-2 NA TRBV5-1 TGCGCCAGCAGCCCCGAGGGCGAATTTGAGGGCTACACCTTC CASSPEGEFEGYTF
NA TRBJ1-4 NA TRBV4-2 TGTGCCAGCAGCCCACTGACCCAACGGGGGGGTAATGAAAAACTGTTTTTT CASSPLTQRGGNEKLFF
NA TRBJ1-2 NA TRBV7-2 TGTGCCAGCAGCTTAGGCCGGGGTTATGGCTACACCTTC CASSLGRGYGYTF
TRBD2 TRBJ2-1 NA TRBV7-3 TGTGCCAGCAGCTGGACCATTGAGCGGGGGTACAATGAGCAGTTCTTC CASSWTIERGYNEQFF
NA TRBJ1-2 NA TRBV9 TGTGCCAGCAGCCTTCAGGGGAATGGCTACACCTTC CASSLQGNGYTF
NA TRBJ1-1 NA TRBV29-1 TGCAGCGCCTCGGGACTTGAAGGAGCTTTCTTT CSASGLEGAFF
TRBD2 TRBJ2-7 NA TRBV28 TGTGCCAGCAGTCCTCTAACCTCTACTAGCGGGGGCTCCTACGAGCAGTACTTC CASSPLTSTSGGSYEQYF
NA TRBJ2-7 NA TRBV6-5 TGTGCCAGCACCGAGCAGGGTTACGGGCAGTACTTC CASTEQGYGQYF
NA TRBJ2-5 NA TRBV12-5 TGTGCACGCTTTGCAGACCAAGAGACCCAGTACTTC CARFADQETQYF
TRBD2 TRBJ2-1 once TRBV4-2 TGTGCCAGCAGCCAGAGACTAGCGGGGGACTCAACAGGGAGTAATGAGCAGTTCTTC CASSQRLAGDSTGSNEQFF
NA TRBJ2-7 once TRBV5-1 TGCGCCAGCAGCTACAGTACACGACAGGATTCCTACGAGCAGTACTTC CASSYSTRQDSYEQYF
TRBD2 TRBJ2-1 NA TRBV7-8 TGTGCCAGCAGCCCAAGACTAGCGGGGGGGAGCAATGAGCAGTTCTTC CASSPRLAGGSNEQFF
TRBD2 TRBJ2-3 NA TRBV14 TGTGCCAGCAGTAGACGACTAGCGGGGGGTACAGATACGCAGTATTTT CASSRRLAGGTDTQYF
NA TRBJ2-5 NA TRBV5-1 TGCGCCAGCAGCTTGTTTTCCGCTAGCATGGAGACCCAGTACTTC CASSLFSASMETQYF
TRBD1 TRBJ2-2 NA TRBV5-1 TGCGCCAGCAGCTTGAATCCGGGACAGGGGTCCGGGGAGCTGTTTTTT CASSLNPGQGSGELFF
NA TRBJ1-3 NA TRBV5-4 TGTGCCAGCCGACTTGAGGGTAAAGGAAACACCATATATTTT CASRLEGKGNTIYF